Listed here are 27 T cell receptor beta chains from one sample, sequenced in a study of blood T cell repertoires in COVID-19. Clones were sequenced by immunoSEQ multiplex PCR, and TCRdb holds only the in-frame ones, with some missing. The sample holds roughly 100,000 clones; approximately 84% are singletons and the top ten take less than 10%. The specimen was peripheral blood. These receptors originate from a man aged 40-50 years with active or convalescent COVID-19.

This clone was observed a single time. The chain carries TRBV3-1 (or the pseudogene TRBV3-2) and TRBJ2-3; 7 positions agree with TRBD1. V shed 2 bases, J shed 0 bases, and the junction held 17 bases outside the gene matches. Per the germline V gene, CDR1 is LGHDT and CDR2 is YNNKEL (reference sequence). The CDR3 has 20 amino acids. In nucleotides, the CDR3 is TGTGCCAGCAGCCAATTTCTCCTCCTGGACAGGTGGTCTAGCACAGATACGCAGTATTTT. Its protein is CASSQFLLLDRWSSTDTQYF.

The genes are TRBV29-1 and TRBJ1-1, with D perhaps matching TRBD1 (6 bases). The germline V gene encodes CDR1 SQVTM and CDR2 ANQGSEA. CDR3 length: 14 residues. V lost 4 bases and J 0 bases, leaving 12 bases between the germline ends. The CDR3 sequence: CSVVGQIMNTEAFF. CDR3 in DNA: TGCAGCGTTGTCGGACAGATCATGAACACTGAAGCTTTCTTT. The whole variable domain, filled in from reference TRBV29-1 and TRBJ1-1, reads SAVISQKPSRDICQRGTSLTIQCQVDSQVTMMFWYRQQPGQSLTLIATANQGSEATYESGFVIDKFPISRPNLTFSTLTVSNMSPEDSSIYLCSVVGQIMNTEAFFGQGTRLTVV.

For this clone: The sample contains more than one DNA sequence encoding this CDR3. The chain links TRBV9 to TRBJ1-1, with TRBD1 as a possible D gene (5 bases). V gave up 0 bases and J gave up 5 bases, with 14 bases separating them. This CDR3 is 15 amino acids long. Per germline, CDR1 SGDLS and CDR2 YYNGEE. The DNA of the CDR3 is TGTGCCAGCAGCGTAGCTGTGGGGGGGAATACTGAAGCTTTCTTT. Residues: CASSVAVGGNTEAFF.

The chain links TRBV7-2 to TRBJ2-5; 8 positions match TRBD1. The V gene's germline CDR1 is SGHTA and CDR2 FQGNSA. The CDR3 spans 14 residues. The trim removed 5 bases at V and 4 bases at J, leaving 6 bases unmatched. The CDR3 DNA reads as TGTGCCAGCAGCCCGCGCGACAGGGGAGAGACCCAGTACTTC. Amino acid sequence: CASSPRDRGETQYF.

The gene calls are TRBV25-1 and TRBJ2-2; tentative D call: TRBD2 (8 bases). Germline CDR1 and CDR2: MGHDK and SYGVNS. Trimming removed 6 bases from V and 2 bases from J, with 16 bases in between. The CDR3 consists of 16 residues. CDR3 nucleotides: TGTGCCAGCAGGCTTAGCGGGACAGTTAACACCGGGGAGCTGTTTTTT. It translates to CASRLSGTVNTGELFF.

The rearrangement uses TRBV21-1 and TRBJ2-7; the table's D call, TRBD2, was not checked against the DNA. TRBV21-1 has pseudogene status. The length of the CDR3 is 15 residues. CDR3: CASSLGERGGYEQYF. The CDR3 DNA reads TGTGCCAGCAGCCTCGGGGAAAGGGGGGGGTACGAGCAGTACTTC.

The genes are TRBV7-9 and TRBJ2-7, with TRBD1 matching 10 bases. J gave up 6 bases and V 5 bases, and 10 bases lay outside the gene matches. This CDR3 spans 15 amino acids. Per germline, CDR1 SEHNR and CDR2 FQNEAQ (reference sequence). This chain's CDR3 is CASSRERQGAGEQYF. For the CDR3, the DNA is TGTGCCAGCAGCCGAGAACGACAGGGGGCCGGCGAGCAGTACTTC.

The chain links TRBV3-1 (or the pseudogene TRBV3-2) to TRBJ1-2, with no clear D. CDR3 length: 15 residues. Germline values: CDR1 LGHDT, CDR2 YNNKEL (reference sequence). Trimming cost V 3 bases and J 4 bases, with 15 bases left between them. CDR3 coding DNA: TGTGCCAGCAGCCACGGCGTCGGGATAAGCTATGGCTACACCTTC. Encoded protein: CASSHGVGISYGYTF.

This clone was counted only a few times. This sequence joins TRBV7-9 and TRBJ2-7, with 12 bases aligning to TRBD2. With V trimmed by 1 base and J by 5 bases, 6 bases remained unmatched. Germline V gene lookup returns CDR1 SEHNR and CDR2 FQNEAQ (reference sequence). This CDR3 is built from 16 residues. The CDR3 loop reads CASSLDALAGGHEQYF. The CDR3 DNA reads as TGTGCCAGCAGCTTAGATGCACTAGCGGGGGGCCACGAGCAGTACTTC.

This clone was observed once. Here the CDR3 DNA reads TGTGCCAGTAGTGACAGGAACTATGGCTACACCTTC. This codes for CASSDRNYGYTF. The chain carries TRBV19 and TRBJ1-2, with D perhaps matching TRBD1 (6 bases). V lost 5 bases and J 2 bases, leaving 6 bases between the germline ends. This CDR3 region has 12 residues. Germline V gene data show CDR1 as LNHDA and CDR2 as SQIVND (reference sequence).

This rearrangement joins TRBV14 to TRBJ2-2, with D unresolved. V lost 3 bases to trimming and J lost 1 base, with 3 bases between them. CDR1 and CDR2 (germline): SGHDN, FVKESK. CDR3 length: 13 residues. CDR3 DNA: TGTGCCAGCAGCCAGAGGAACACCGGGGAGCTGTTTTTT. Its protein is CASSQRNTGELFF.

This clone has just one count. The chain is built from TRBV5-1 and TRBJ1-4, with D perhaps matching TRBD1 (5 bases). Trimming cost V 4 bases and J 5 bases, with 6 bases left between them. The CDR3 is 12 amino acids. CDR1 is SGHRS and CDR2 is YFSETQ in the germline V gene. Here the CDR3 reads CASSRGNEKLFF. CDR3 DNA: TGCGCCAGCAGCAGGGGCAATGAAAAACTGTTTTTT.

The genes are TRBV2 and TRBJ1-4; 7 bases agree with TRBD1. CDR1 is SNHLY, CDR2 FYNNEI, per germline. V dropped 9 bases and J dropped 11; count of bases not matched to a gene: 3. This CDR3 is built from 10 residues. The CDR3 DNA sequence: TGTGCCAGTGGGGGACAGAAACTGTTTTTT. Translated: CASGGQKLFF. Drawing the rest from reference TRBV2 and TRBJ1-4, the complete variable domain is EPEVTQTPSHQVTQMGQEVILRCVPISNHLYFYWYRQILGQKVEFLVSFYNNEISEKSEIFDDQFSVERPDGSNFTLKIRSTKLEDSAMYFCASGGQKLFFGSGTQLSVL.

V usage is TRBV18 and J usage is TRBJ1-2; the match to TRBD1 covers 8 bases. Germline assignment: CDR1 KGHSH and CDR2 LQKENI. V lost 5 bases, J lost 1 base, and 3 bases stayed unmatched. The CDR3 is made up of 14 amino acids. The CDR3 spells CASSTGQGNYGYTF. The CDR3 nucleotides are TGTGCCAGCTCAACTGGACAGGGTAACTATGGCTACACCTTC.

The rearrangement links TRBV27 to TRBJ1-2, with TRBD1 identical over 10 bases. The CDR3 is 16 amino acids. With 6 bases clipped from V and 4 bases from J, the junction kept 11 bases outside the gene matches. The germline CDR1 and CDR2 sequences are MNHEY and SMNVEV (reference sequence). The CDR3 DNA sequence: TGTGCCAGCAGACCGGACAGGGGGTATCCCCTCTATGGCTACACCTTC. It translates to CASRPDRGYPLYGYTF.

V is TRBV19 and J is TRBJ2-1; 11 nucleotides match TRBD1. Germline lookup yields CDR1 LNHDA and CDR2 SQIVND (reference sequence). CDR3 length equals 15 residues. The ends lost 4 bases at V and 7 bases at J; junction bases unmatched: 6. CDR3 in DNA: TGTGCCAGTAGTAGGACAGGGGGCGACGCTAATGAGCAGTTCTTC. The encoded protein is CASSRTGGDANEQFF.

V usage is TRBV7-9 and J usage is TRBJ1-6, with 9 bases matching TRBD1. The germline gives CDR1 SEHNR, CDR2 FQNEAQ (reference sequence). V trimming: 2 bases; J trimming: 7 bases; junction bases outside the gene matches: 6. This CDR3 region has 16 residues. The CDR3 DNA sequence: TGTGCCAGCAGCTTAAAGGGGGGACAGGGAAATTCACCCCTCCACTTT. Its protein is CASSLKGGQGNSPLHF.

V is TRBV6-5 and J is TRBJ1-6, with unresolved D. CDR3 length: 13 residues. Trimming removed 7 bases from V and 8 bases from J, with 12 bases in between. Germline V lookup: CDR1 MNHEY, CDR2 SVGAGI. The CDR3 spells CASTTRKYSPLHF. CDR3 DNA sequence: TGTGCCAGCACTACCAGGAAGTATTCACCCCTCCACTTT.

The gene calls are TRBV5-4 and TRBJ2-5; the D gene is possibly TRBD1 (5 bases). The length of the CDR3 is 14 residues. The germline V gene encodes CDR1 SGHNT and CDR2 YYREEE (reference sequence). The ends were cut back, 0 bases at V and 1 base at J, with 7 bases in the middle. DNA of the CDR3: TGTGCCAGCAGCTTGGTTACAGGCCAAGAGACCCAGTACTTC. Its translation: CASSLVTGQETQYF.

The J gene is TRBJ2-2, the V gene TRBV27; possibly TRBD1 for D (5 bases). Trimming removed 3 bases from V and 4 bases from J, with 15 bases in between. Germline CDR1 is MNHEY and CDR2 is SMNVEV (reference sequence). The CDR3 spans 16 residues. CDR3 sequence: CASSFFPLRGTGELFF. The CDR3 DNA sequence: TGTGCCAGCAGTTTTTTCCCTCTTAGGGGCACCGGGGAGCTGTTTTTT.

This sequence joins TRBV6-1 and TRBJ1-2; 10 bases are shared with TRBD1. The CDR3 runs to 16 residues. Germline values: CDR1 MNHNS, CDR2 SASEGT. V gave up 3 bases and J gave up 3 bases; unmatched junction bases: 7. The CDR3 loop is CASSEFPTGGDYGYTF. The CDR3 nucleotides are TGTGCCAGCAGTGAGTTCCCGACAGGGGGCGACTATGGCTACACCTTC.

This clone was observed a single time. The rearrangement joins TRBV19 to TRBJ1-2; no clear D. This CDR3 region has 13 residues. Germline V gene lookup returns CDR1 LNHDA and CDR2 SQIVND (reference sequence). V shed 3 bases and J shed 4 bases, with 9 bases lying between them. The CDR3 reads CASSMARGYGYTF. CDR3 in DNA: TGTGCCAGTAGTATGGCCCGGGGCTATGGCTACACCTTC. The variable domain in full, completed from reference TRBV19 and TRBJ1-2, reads DGGITQSPKYLFRKEGQNVTLSCEQNLNHDAMYWYRQDPGQGLRLIYYSQIVNDFQKGDIAEGYSVSREKKESFPLTVTSAQKNPTAFYLCASSMARGYGYTFGSGTRLTVV.

The chain carries TRBV29-1 and TRBJ2-5, with 9 bases identical to TRBD1. V lost 7 bases, J lost 9 bases, and 15 bases stayed unmatched. This CDR3 has 14 residues. Germline V CDR1 and CDR2: SQVTM, ANQGSEA. This chain's CDR3 is CSAKGTGSVGAQYF. In DNA form, the CDR3 reads TGCAGCGCTAAAGGGACAGGGTCCGTGGGGGCCCAGTACTTC.

This clone was recorded a few times. This chain connects TRBV12-5 to TRBJ2-5; a possible D gene is TRBD1 (6 bases). The CDR3 sequence is 14 residues long. The V gene lost 4 bases and the J gene lost 5 bases, with 14 bases spanning the gap. The germline gives CDR1 LGHNT, CDR2 FRNRAP. The CDR3 bases are TGTGCTAGTGGTTCCCGACAGGCTGGGGAGACCCAGTACTTC. It yields the protein CASGSRQAGETQYF.

The chain uses TRBV20-1 and TRBJ2-5; D not resolved. Germline CDR1 reads DFQATT; CDR2 reads SNEGSKA (reference sequence). This CDR3 has 10 residues. The V end lost 7 bases, the J end lost 2 bases, and 5 bases lay between the germline ends. For the CDR3, the DNA is TGCAGTGTTCCGCAAGAGACCCAGTACTTC. Its protein product is CSVPQETQYF.

V gene TRBV7-3 combines with J gene TRBJ2-1; D gene ambiguous. V lost 2 bases, J lost 0 bases, and 8 bases lay in between. CDR1 is SGHTA, CDR2 FQGTGA, per germline. The CDR3 extends over 15 amino acids. CDR3 DNA sequence: TGTGCCAGCAGCTTAGGCCCGAACTCCTACAATGAGCAGTTCTTC. Its protein product is CASSLGPNSYNEQFF.

The CDR3 here is CASSYRQGGGANYNEQFF. CDR3 nucleotide sequence: TGTGCCAGCTCGTATAGACAGGGTGGCGGGGCCAACTACAATGAGCAGTTCTTC. The chain joins TRBV18 to TRBJ2-1; D possibly corresponds to TRBD1 (7 bases). The CDR3 has 18 amino acids. CDR1 and CDR2 (germline): KGHSH, LQKENI. V lost 6 bases and J 3 bases, leaving 24 bases between the germline ends.